Following are 13 T cell receptor beta chains from one sample sequenced in a study of blood T cell repertoires in COVID-19 (dated by TCRdb to 2018 to 2021). Libraries were prepared through the immunoSEQ multiplex PCR assay. The table was pulled from immuneACCESS by TCRdb, which kept in-frame rearrangements only. Such tables lose some clones; where checked, under half of the loss comes from unresolved V genes, and the rest has no known cause. For this sample there are approximately 180,000 clones; approximately 87% appear just once. About 20% of the sample rests with the top ten. Input material: peripheral blood. These receptors were obtained from a person aged 70 to 85 with COVID-19, enrolled during active disease.

In this sample, this clone is medium-sized. The chain recombines TRBV19 with TRBJ1-1; the match to TRBD1 covers 8 bases. V lost 5 bases and J lost 8; bases outside the gene matches: 10. The CDR3 loop spans 14 amino acids. CDR1 LNHDA and CDR2 SQIVND come from the germline V gene (reference sequence). CDR3 in amino acids: CASSFTGGYTEAFF. CDR3 sequence (DNA): TGTGCCAGTAGTTTCACAGGGGGTTATACAGAAGCTTTCTTT.

This chain connects TRBV18 to TRBJ2-1; 7 bases fit TRBD2. Germline-derived CDR1 and CDR2 are KGHSH and LQKENI. The ends lost 1 base at V and 5 bases at J; junction bases unmatched: 17. This CDR3 spans 19 amino acids. Here the CDR3 DNA reads TGTGCCAGCTCACCACTGGGGCTGGCTGCGGGAGCGAGAGACAATGAGCAGTTCTTC. Translating it yields CASSPLGLAAGARDNEQFF.

This sequence joins TRBV27 and TRBJ2-3, with 13 bases that match TRBD2. The CDR3 is made up of 16 amino acids. Per the germline V gene, CDR1 is MNHEY and CDR2 is SMNVEV (reference sequence). After removal of 4 bases from V and 4 bases from J, the junction contained 5 bases not matched to a gene. The CDR3: CASSSTLAGGADTQYF. The CDR3 bases are TGTGCCAGCAGTTCGACACTAGCGGGGGGGGCAGATACGCAGTATTTT.

The rearrangement links TRBV7-3 to TRBJ2-1; TRBD1 is a possible D gene (5 bases). Germline CDR1 is SGHTA and CDR2 is FQGTGA. V was clipped by 5 bases and J by 0 bases, with 14 bases between them. CDR3 length equals 16 residues. The CDR3 DNA sequence: TGTGCCAGCAGCCCGGTTACAGGCAGCTCCTACAATGAGCAGTTCTTC. This gives the protein CASSPVTGSSYNEQFF.

The chain combines TRBV12-5 with TRBJ2-1; TRBD2 aligns across 12 bases. Germline CDR1 is LGHNT and CDR2 is FRNRAP. CDR3 size: 24 residues. J was trimmed by 6 bases and V by 0 bases; bases with no gene match: 27. The CDR3 spells CASGLVEIPWSSGGESNNSNEQFF. CDR3 nucleotides: TGTGCTAGTGGTTTGGTAGAGATACCCTGGTCTAGCGGGGGGGAGTCCAATAATTCCAATGAGCAGTTCTTC.

This clone has a single count. The rearrangement joins TRBV30 to TRBJ1-5; 8 nucleotides line up with TRBD1. This CDR3 region has 15 residues. V shed 0 bases and J 4 bases; nucleotides not matched to a gene: 5. Looked up from germline, CDR1 is GTSNPN and CDR2 is SVGIG (reference sequence). The CDR3 DNA is TGTGCCTGGAGTGTAAACAGGGGGAGAAATCAGCCCCAGCATTTT. Translated, it gives CAWSVNRGRNQPQHF.

The J gene is TRBJ1-2, the V gene TRBV6-2 or TRBV6-3; D may be TRBD1 (6 bases). V lost 5 bases and J 0 bases, leaving 19 bases between the germline ends. The CDR3 loop spans 17 amino acids. Germline CDR1 is MNHEY and CDR2 is SVGEGT. The DNA for the CDR3 is TGTGCCAGCAGTAACTGGGTACAGGGACCCGCTAACTATGGCTACACCTTC. It encodes CASSNWVQGPANYGYTF.

This clone occurred a few times. The V call is TRBV20-1, the J call TRBJ1-2; the D gene is possibly TRBD1 (5 bases). V was cut by 3 bases and J by 6 bases, with 17 bases left in between. The CDR3 is 14 residues long. Germline assignment: CDR1 DFQATT and CDR2 SNEGSKA (reference sequence). Written as DNA, the CDR3 is TGCAGTGCTAGTGGGGATTACTTAGGGGATGGCTACACCTTC. This codes for CSASGDYLGDGYTF.

V usage is TRBV28 and J usage is TRBJ2-3; a possible D gene is TRBD2 (5 bases). Looked up from germline, CDR1 is MDHEN and CDR2 is SYDVKM. V was cut by 6 bases and J by 3 bases, with 7 bases left in between. The CDR3 spans 12 residues. The CDR3 region is CASRGVTDTQYF. CDR3 nucleotides: TGTGCCAGCAGGGGAGTAACAGATACGCAGTATTTT.

This clone was counted between two and nine times. DNA of the CDR3: TGTGCCAGCAGCTTAGTGGGGAGAGAGACCCAGTACTTC. Protein product: CASSLVGRETQYF. The rearrangement links TRBV11-3 to TRBJ2-5; TRBD2 is a possible D gene (5 bases). CDR1 SGHNT and CDR2 YENEEA come from the germline V gene. V gave up 1 base and J gave up 4 bases, with 7 bases separating them. There are 13 residues in the CDR3.

As regards this clone: Within the sample, other DNA sequences also encode this same CDR3. The genes are TRBV5-1 and TRBJ2-1, with a weak D call TRBD2 (6 bases). This CDR3 comprises 13 residues. Trimming removed 0 bases at V and 7 bases at J, with 8 bases between. Germline CDR1 is SGHRS and CDR2 is YFSETQ. CDR3 sequence: CASSLAGSNEQFF. In DNA, the CDR3 is TGCGCCAGCAGCTTGGCCGGGAGTAATGAGCAGTTCTTC.

J is TRBJ2-3 and V is TRBV6-5; 7 nucleotides line up with TRBD2. Germline loops: CDR1 MNHEY, CDR2 SVGAGI. V dropped 6 bases and J dropped 4; count of bases not matched to a gene: 10. This CDR3 is 15 amino acids long. Here the CDR3 DNA reads TGTGCCAGCAGGCTTGGGACTACCACCCCAGATACGCAGTATTTT. It encodes CASRLGTTTPDTQYF.

A few counts support this clone. The J gene is TRBJ2-7, the V gene TRBV6-5; 7 bases map to TRBD1. Trimming took 5 bases from V and 3 from J; bases not matched to a gene: 7. There are 14 residues in the CDR3. The germline V gene has CDR1 MNHEY and CDR2 SVGAGI. CDR3 sequence reads: CASSPYTGDYEQYF. The CDR3 DNA reads as TGTGCCAGCAGTCCCTATACAGGGGACTACGAGCAGTACTTC.